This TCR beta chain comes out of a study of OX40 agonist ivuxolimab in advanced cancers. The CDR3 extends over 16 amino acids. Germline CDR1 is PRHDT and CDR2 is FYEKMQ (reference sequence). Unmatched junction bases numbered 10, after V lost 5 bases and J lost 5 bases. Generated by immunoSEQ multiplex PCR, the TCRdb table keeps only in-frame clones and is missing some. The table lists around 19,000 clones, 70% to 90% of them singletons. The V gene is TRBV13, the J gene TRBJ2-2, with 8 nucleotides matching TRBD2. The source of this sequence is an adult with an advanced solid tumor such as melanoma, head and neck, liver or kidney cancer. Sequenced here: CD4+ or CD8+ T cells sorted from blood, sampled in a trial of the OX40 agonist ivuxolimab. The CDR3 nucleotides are TGTGCCAGCAGCGGATCCGGGACTAGGGGAACCGGGGAGCTGTTTTTT. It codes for CASSGSGTRGTGELFF.